Below, one TCR beta chain is given with its context. Its antigen target is currently unknown. Base quality data are lacking; no much larger clone is found one base away. Donors were healthy HIV-negative adults with no recently reported acute infections or vaccinations. Every donor was a Caucasian adult residing in Nashville, Tennessee, USA. CD4+ T cells were enriched by magnetic negative selection, after which naive cells were positively selected on CD45RA and the negative fraction was taken as the memory subset. Blood was collected by leukapheresis, and PBMCs were isolated by Ficoll-Histopaque density gradient centrifugation and then cryopreserved in liquid nitrogen vapor phase. Analytical flow cytometry was used to check the purity and quantity of each magnetically sorted T cell population. Each sorted fraction had its genomic DNA isolated and then quantified by UV absorbance on a Nanodrop 2000c.

This entry is derived from a study of shared clonotypes between healthy human individuals (TCRdb year 2020). Notes on the research overall: The cohort comprised two women and a few men aged 18 to 49 years. To increase sequencing depth and limit assay-specific biases, different laboratories used diverse techniques to prepare libraries and sequence TCR repertoires. For each donor, three plates each were used for CD4 naive and CD4 memory, two plates were used for CD8 naive, and one plate was used for CD8 memory. To estimate repertoire size and how much clonotype sharing occurs between individuals, the study deeply sequenced the blood TCR repertoires of five healthy adults. Per donor, leukapheresis produced somewhere between about 0.9 and 9.5 billion PBMCs.

What the work shows at the level of the full study, not this receptor alone: Sampling was restricted to blood, and TCR repertoires in tissue are likely to differ from TCR repertoires in blood. Compared with non-shared clonotypes, the clonotypes found in all four sorted-subset donors had higher generation probabilities. Rarefaction of sorted-subset datasets indicated incomplete sequencing despite the large sequencing depth. Because the study included a small number of donors, the genetic and exposure-history diversity represented was limited. Sharing across several donors was observed for 5% to 6.5% of naive CD4, over 3% of naive CD8, about 2.3% of memory CD4, and roughly 0.4% of memory CD8 clonotypes. Larger estimated clonotype richness was generally found for naive subsets than for memory subsets. Pairwise subsampling indicated that sequencing depth was expected to affect the degree of clonotype sharing among donors.

The junction carries 9 bases between V and J, which are trimmed by 4 bases and 2 bases respectively. Spanning cysteine to phenylalanine, the CDR3 consists of 13 amino acids. Just CDR3 DNA is preserved here, 39 bases in frame from base 1. CDR1 is given as SGHRS and CDR2 as YFSETQ, both from the germline V gene. TCR CDR3 regions were amplified from genomic DNA by multiplex PCR using the deep immunoSEQ assay. Extracted genomic DNA from each cell subset was spread evenly across all wells of several immunoSEQ 96-well plates, with each plate serving as a replicate. For sorted subsets, each replicate PCR was loaded with 200 to 250 ng genomic DNA, equivalent to about 33,000 T cell genomes. Purified libraries were quantified with a Qubit 3.0 fluorometer, sized on a Bioanalyzer 2100, and re-quantified with the KAPA Library Quantification kit. A separate single-read 150-cycle Illumina NextSeq 550 flow cell was used to sequence each immunoSEQ 96-well plate. The study's own analysis went as follows. Because the immunoSEQ output held only junctional sequences and lacked quality scores, the filtering could not match the filtering applied to full-length reads. Sequences were annotated with PyIR, a Python wrapper for IgBLAST v1.9, using IMGT germline references to assign V/J genes and CDR3. Reads were removed for weak V/J assignments (E-value above 1e-6), missing CDR3, stop codons, out-of-frame junctions, or ambiguous translated residues. A V3J clonotype was defined by an identical inferred V gene, J gene, and CDR3 amino acid sequence. Percentage overlap between repertoires was calculated by dividing the number of shared unique clonotypes by the size of the smaller repertoire. RTK rarefaction, the Chao1 estimator, and Recon v2.1 estimates of unobserved clonotypes were used to assess repertoire richness. Generation probabilities were computed with OLGA for all TCRbeta clonotypes obtained by the gDNA method from several donors. Sourced from immuneACCESS, this table was stored by TCRdb with only in-frame sequences that have V and J called. A share of the clones is absent; for the studies checked, an unresolved V gene accounts for under half, and the remainder has no known explanation. That table supplies the V and J calls and clone size; D and trimming were determined from the DNA. In this sample the table shows roughly 2.6 million clones, over 85% of which occur a single time. The biggest ten clones account for roughly 0.13% of the sample.

The sequenced material came from naive CD4+ T cells sorted from blood. The cell subset or site label of this sample denotes: CD45RA+ positively selected. The chain links TRBV5-1 with TRBJ1-1, with no confident D gene call. The TCR comes from a young man in good health. The CDR3: CASSQYSNTEAFF. The DNA is TGCGCCAGCAGCCAGTACAGCAACACTGAAGCTTTCTTT.